The entry that follows covers one T cell receptor (beta chain) sequence. Its antigen remains unknown. Breast cancer patients provided tissue from their axillary draining lymph nodes. The data were obtained in a study of breast tumors, draining lymph nodes, adjacent tissues. TCRdb processed the multiplex PCR reads anew with MiXCR; each CDR3 protein has one entry. The data contain more than 100,000 distinct CDR3 sequences, 20% to 25% of them seen just once; the ten biggest clones take up 2.6%. V lost 5 bases to trimming and J lost 7 bases; unmatched junction nucleotides: 8. The V gene's germline CDR1 is SGHRS and CDR2 YFSETQ. There are 15 residues in the CDR3. Study-level findings and limits: Findings are consistent with lymph node origin and intratumoral expansion of most tumor T cells. Tumor repertoires ranked between lymph nodes and nontumor tissue in diversity, with V and J gene preferences. The lymph node origin of tumor T cells was framed as consistent with a hypothesis, not demonstrated. Luminal-like breast cancer showed significantly higher tumor–nontumor repertoire similarity than basal-like.

This chain links TRBV5-1 with TRBJ2-1, with TRBD1 matching over 11 bases. The sequenced material came from axillary lymph node tissue. This receptor was taken from a female donor with breast cancer. Some clones in this sample may be carry-over from other donors' samples. The CDR3 DNA reads TGCGCCAGCAGGAGGAGGACAGGGGGCCTTAATGAGCAGTTCTTC. It specifies CASRRRTGGLNEQFF. The full variable domain, completed using reference TRBV5-1 and TRBJ2-1, is KAGVTQTPRYLIKTRGQQVTLSCSPISGHRSVSWYQQTPGQGLQFLFEYFSETQRNKGNFPGRFSGRQFSNSRSEMNVSTLELGDSALYLCASRRRTGGLNEQFFGPGTRLTVL.